This T cell receptor (beta chain) is from a study of CD8+ T cells in alopecia areata. Study information: In an open-label trial, patients got 5 to 10 mg tofacitinib twice daily. Patients given treatment had severity scored by the percentage of scalp area affected. Notes on the study in general: The study found that many expanded lesional clones persisted in scalp and blood during tofacitinib.

V lost 4 bases to trimming and J lost 3 bases, with 4 bases between them. CDR3 length: 11 amino acids. The germline V gene has CDR1 SGDLS and CDR2 YYNGEE. Extracted from the samples, RNA was reverse transcribed into cDNA to serve as the sequencing template. Method: immunoSEQ multiplex PCR; TCRdb's copy keeps in-frame clones and lacks some. This table has 150,000 to 200,000 clones, roughly 60% appearing once. The treatment here: oral pan-JAK inhibitor, 5-10 mg twice daily. Alopecia areata patients provided lesional scalp punch biopsies and peripheral blood. This clone was counted a few times. What it binds is not known.

The TCR sequence derives from a human donor with alopecia areata. The chain employs TRBV9 and TRBJ1-1; no firm D call. The material sequenced was CD4+ T cells sorted from blood, taken at week 24, from a patient treated with tofacitinib. CDR3 region: CASSPHTEAFF. The CDR3 bases are TGTGCCAGCAGCCCTCACACTGAAGCTTTCTTT.